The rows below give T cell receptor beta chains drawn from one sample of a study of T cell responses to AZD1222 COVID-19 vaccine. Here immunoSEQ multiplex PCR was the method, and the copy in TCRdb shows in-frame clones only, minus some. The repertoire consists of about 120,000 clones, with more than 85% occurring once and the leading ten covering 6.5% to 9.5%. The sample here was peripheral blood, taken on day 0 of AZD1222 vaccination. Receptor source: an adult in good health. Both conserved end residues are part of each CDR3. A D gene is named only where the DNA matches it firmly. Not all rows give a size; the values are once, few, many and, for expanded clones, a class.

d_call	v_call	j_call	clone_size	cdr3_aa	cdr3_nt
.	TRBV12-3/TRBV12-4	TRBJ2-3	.	CASSRLRGDTQYF	TGTGCCAGCAGTCGACTTCGTGGGGATACGCAGTATTTT
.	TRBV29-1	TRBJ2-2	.	CSVGPRAAGELFF	TGCAGCGTTGGTCCCAGGGCGGCCGGGGAGCTGTTTTTT
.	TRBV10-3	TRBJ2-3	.	CAISGTPGLSTDTQYF	TGTGCCATCAGTGGCACTCCGGGACTCAGCACAGATACGCAGTATTTT
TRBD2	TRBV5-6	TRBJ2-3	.	CASSLLGLAGADTQYF	TGTGCCAGCAGCTTACTGGGACTAGCGGGAGCAGATACGCAGTATTTT
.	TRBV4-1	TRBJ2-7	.	CASSLMPSNDEQYF	TGCGCCAGCAGCCTCATGCCTAGCAATGATGAGCAGTACTTC
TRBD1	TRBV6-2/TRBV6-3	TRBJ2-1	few	CASSLYRGSYNEQFF	TGTGCCAGCAGCCTCTACAGGGGCTCCTACAATGAGCAGTTCTTC
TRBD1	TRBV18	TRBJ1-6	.	CASSPGTENSPLHF	TGTGCCAGCTCACCGGGGACAGAGAATTCACCCCTCCACTTT
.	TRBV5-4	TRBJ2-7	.	CASSLGPGDSYEQYF	TGTGCCAGCAGCTTGGGGCCAGGGGACTCCTACGAGCAGTACTTC
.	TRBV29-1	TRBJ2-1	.	CSVDRGGSSYNEQFF	TGCAGCGTTGACCGGGGCGGTAGCTCCTACAATGAGCAGTTCTTC
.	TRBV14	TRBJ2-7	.	CASSQDFRVGGYSYEQYF	TGTGCCAGCAGCCAAGATTTTCGGGTCGGGGGCTATTCGTACGAGCAGTACTTC
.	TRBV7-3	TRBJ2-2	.	CASSPKVTGELFF	TGTGCCAGCAGCCCTAAGGTTACCGGGGAGCTGTTTTTT
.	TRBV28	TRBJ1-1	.	CASKLAGDMNTEAFF	TGTGCCAGCAAGCTCGCCGGGGACATGAACACTGAAGCTTTCTTT
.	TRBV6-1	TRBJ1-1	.	CASSEGREGNTEAFF	TGTGCCAGCAGTGAAGGTAGGGAAGGGAACACTGAAGCTTTCTTT
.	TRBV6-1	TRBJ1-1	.	CASSGRKTDTEAFF	TGTGCCAGCAGTGGCCGGAAGACAGACACTGAAGCTTTCTTT
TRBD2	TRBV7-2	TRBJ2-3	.	CASSFRRGGPSTDTQYF	TGTGCCAGCAGCTTTCGGCGGGGGGGCCCTAGCACAGATACGCAGTATTTT
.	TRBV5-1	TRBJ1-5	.	CASSLVSSPNQPQHF	TGCGCCAGCAGCTTAGTTTCAAGCCCCAATCAGCCCCAGCATTTT
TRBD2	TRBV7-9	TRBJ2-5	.	CASSLAHSRGATETQYF	TGTGCCAGCAGCTTAGCGCACTCGCGGGGGGCAACTGAGACCCAGTACTTC
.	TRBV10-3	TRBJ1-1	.	CAISESEGSREAFF	TGTGCCATCAGTGAGTCCGAGGGTTCGAGGGAAGCTTTCTTT
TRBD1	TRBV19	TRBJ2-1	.	CASSMWTGVDNEQFF	TGTGCCAGTAGTATGTGGACAGGGGTCGACAATGAGCAGTTCTTC
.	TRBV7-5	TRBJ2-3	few	CVRSQFDQKICTDTQYF	TGTGTCAGAAGCCAATTTGACCAGAAAATATGCACAGATACGCAGTATTTT
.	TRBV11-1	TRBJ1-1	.	CASSFMTGLNTEAFF	TGTGCCAGCAGCTTCATGACAGGCCTGAACACTGAAGCTTTCTTT
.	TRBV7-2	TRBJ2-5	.	CASSLRDGLQETQYF	TGTGCCAGCAGCTTAAGGGACGGCTTACAAGAGACCCAGTACTTC
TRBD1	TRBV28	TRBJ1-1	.	CASGQGPSGTEAFF	TGTGCCAGCGGACAGGGGCCGTCGGGCACTGAAGCTTTCTTT
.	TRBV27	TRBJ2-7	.	CATSPGVTSSYEQYF	TGTGCCACCTCCCCCGGGGTTACTTCCTCCTACGAGCAGTACTTC
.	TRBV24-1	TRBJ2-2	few	CATSDWRGSGELFF	TGTGCCACCAGTGATTGGAGGGGTTCCGGGGAGCTGTTTTTT
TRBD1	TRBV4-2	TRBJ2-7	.	CASSQDGTVGAEQYF	TGTGCCAGCAGCCAAGACGGGACAGTTGGGGCCGAGCAGTACTTC
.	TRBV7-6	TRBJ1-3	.	CASSLVAPHGGNTIYF	TGTGCCAGCAGCTTAGTCGCCCCACATGGGGGAAACACCATATATTTT
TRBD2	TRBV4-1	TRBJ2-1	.	CASSHPLAGADEQFF	TGCGCCAGCAGCCACCCACTAGCGGGAGCTGATGAGCAGTTCTTC
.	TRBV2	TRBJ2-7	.	CASSESGAGRTYEQYF	TGTGCCAGCAGCGAGTCAGGGGCGGGAAGGACCTACGAGCAGTACTTC
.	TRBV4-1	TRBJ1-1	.	CASSQTQNLNTEAFF	TGCGCCAGCAGCCAAACACAGAATTTGAACACTGAAGCTTTCTTT
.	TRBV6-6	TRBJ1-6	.	CASSYGDPSLNSPLHF	TGTGCCAGCAGTTACGGGGACCCGTCACTCAATTCACCCCTCCACTTT
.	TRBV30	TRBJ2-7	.	CAWHLKGGREQYF	TGTGCCTGGCACTTAAAGGGTGGTCGCGAGCAGTACTTC
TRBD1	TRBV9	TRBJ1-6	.	CASSRQGSDNSPLHF	TGTGCCAGCAGCCGACAGGGATCCGATAATTCACCCCTCCACTTT
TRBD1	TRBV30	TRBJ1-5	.	CAWSGTGGQPQHF	TGTGCCTGGAGTGGGACAGGGGGTCAGCCCCAGCATTTT
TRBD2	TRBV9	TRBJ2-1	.	CASSARTSGSYNEQFF	TGTGCCAGCAGCGCGCGGACTAGCGGGAGCTACAATGAGCAGTTCTTC
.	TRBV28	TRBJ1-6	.	CASSLGGSPLHF	TGTGCCAGCAGTTTAGGCGGGTCACCCCTCCACTTT
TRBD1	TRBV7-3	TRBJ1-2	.	CASSLTDRAGYTF	TGTGCCAGCAGCTTAACGGACAGGGCGGGCTACACCTTC
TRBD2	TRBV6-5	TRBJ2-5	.	CASSPLAGGQETQYF	TGTGCCAGCAGTCCACTAGCGGGAGGCCAAGAGACCCAGTACTTC
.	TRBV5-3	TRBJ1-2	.	CARSQTLPGSYGYTF	TGTGCCAGAAGCCAAACACTCCCGGGGAGCTATGGCTACACCTTC
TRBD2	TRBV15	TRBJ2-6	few	CATSRDGLAGANVLTF	TGTGCCACCAGCAGAGATGGACTAGCTGGGGCCAACGTCCTGACTTTC
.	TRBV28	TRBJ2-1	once	CASSFYLGLTRRDNEQFF	TGTGCCAGCAGTTTTTATTTAGGATTGACTAGGAGGGACAATGAGCAGTTCTTC
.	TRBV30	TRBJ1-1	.	CAWSVGGLEAFF	TGTGCCTGGAGTGTAGGAGGGCTTGAAGCTTTCTTT
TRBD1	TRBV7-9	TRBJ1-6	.	CASSRGQGALSPLHF	TGTGCCAGCAGCAGGGGACAGGGCGCATTGTCACCCCTCCACTTT
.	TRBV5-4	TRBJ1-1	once	CASSSRDTEAFF	TGTGCCAGCAGCTCTAGGGACACTGAAGCTTTCTTT
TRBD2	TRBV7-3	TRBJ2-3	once	CASSHGAGDTDTQYF	TGTGCCAGCAGCCATGGGGCGGGGGACACAGATACGCAGTATTTT